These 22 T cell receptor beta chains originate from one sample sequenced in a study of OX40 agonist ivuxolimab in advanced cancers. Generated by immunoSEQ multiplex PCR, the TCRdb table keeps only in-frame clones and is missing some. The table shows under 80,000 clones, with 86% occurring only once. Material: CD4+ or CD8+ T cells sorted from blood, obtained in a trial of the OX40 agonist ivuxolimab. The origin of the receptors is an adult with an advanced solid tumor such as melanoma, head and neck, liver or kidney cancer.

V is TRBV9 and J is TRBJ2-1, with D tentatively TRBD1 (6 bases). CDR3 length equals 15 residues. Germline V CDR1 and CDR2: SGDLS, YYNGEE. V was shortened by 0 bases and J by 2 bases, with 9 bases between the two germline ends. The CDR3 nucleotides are TGTGCCAGCAGCGTAGCTACAGGGACCTACAATGAGCAGTTCTTC. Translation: CASSVATGTYNEQFF.

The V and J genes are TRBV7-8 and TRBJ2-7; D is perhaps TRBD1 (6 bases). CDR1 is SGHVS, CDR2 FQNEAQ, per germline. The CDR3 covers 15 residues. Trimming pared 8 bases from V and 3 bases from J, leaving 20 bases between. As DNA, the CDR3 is TGTGCCAGCCGTGCCGTACAGGGCCCACTCTACGAGCAGTACTTC. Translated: CASRAVQGPLYEQYF. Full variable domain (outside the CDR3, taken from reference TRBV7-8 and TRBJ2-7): GAGVSQSPRYKVAKRGQDVALRCDPISGHVSLFWYQQALGQGPEFLTYFQNEAQLDKSGLPSDRFFAERPEGSVSTLKIQRTQQEDSAVYLCASRAVQGPLYEQYFGPGTRLTVT.

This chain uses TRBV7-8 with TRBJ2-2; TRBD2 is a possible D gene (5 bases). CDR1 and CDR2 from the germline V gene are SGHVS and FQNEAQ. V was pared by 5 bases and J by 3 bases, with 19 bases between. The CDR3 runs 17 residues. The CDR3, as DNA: TGTGCCAGCAGCCCAACCGGGAACCCTCGGGACACCGGGGAGCTGTTTTTT. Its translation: CASSPTGNPRDTGELFF. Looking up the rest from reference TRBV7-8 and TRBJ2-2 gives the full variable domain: GAGVSQSPRYKVAKRGQDVALRCDPISGHVSLFWYQQALGQGPEFLTYFQNEAQLDKSGLPSDRFFAERPEGSVSTLKIQRTQQEDSAVYLCASSPTGNPRDTGELFFGEGSRLTVL.

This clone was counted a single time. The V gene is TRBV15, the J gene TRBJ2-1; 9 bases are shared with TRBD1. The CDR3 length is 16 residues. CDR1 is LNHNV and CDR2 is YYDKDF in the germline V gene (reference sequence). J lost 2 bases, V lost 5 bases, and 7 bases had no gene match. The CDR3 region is CATSSPRDRAYNEQFF. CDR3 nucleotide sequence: TGTGCCACCAGCTCCCCCCGGGACAGGGCCTACAATGAGCAGTTCTTC.

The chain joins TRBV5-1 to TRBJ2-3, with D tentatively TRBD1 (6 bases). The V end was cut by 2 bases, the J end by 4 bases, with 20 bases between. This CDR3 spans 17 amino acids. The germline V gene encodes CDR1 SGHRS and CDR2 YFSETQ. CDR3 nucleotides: TGCGCCAGCAGCTTCGCCCTTACAGGCGAGGGGGCAGATACGCAGTATTTT. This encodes CASSFALTGEGADTQYF. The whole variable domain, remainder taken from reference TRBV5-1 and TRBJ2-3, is KAGVTQTPRYLIKTRGQQVTLSCSPISGHRSVSWYQQTPGQGLQFLFEYFSETQRNKGNFPGRFSGRQFSNSRSEMNVSTLELGDSALYLCASSFALTGEGADTQYFGPGTRLTVL.

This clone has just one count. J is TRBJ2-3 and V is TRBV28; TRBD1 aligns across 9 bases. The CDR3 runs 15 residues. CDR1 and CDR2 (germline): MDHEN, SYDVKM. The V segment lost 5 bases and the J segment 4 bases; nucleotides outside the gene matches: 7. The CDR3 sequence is CASSRGDRAADTQYF. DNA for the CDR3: TGTGCCAGCAGTCGGGGGGACAGGGCGGCAGATACGCAGTATTTT.

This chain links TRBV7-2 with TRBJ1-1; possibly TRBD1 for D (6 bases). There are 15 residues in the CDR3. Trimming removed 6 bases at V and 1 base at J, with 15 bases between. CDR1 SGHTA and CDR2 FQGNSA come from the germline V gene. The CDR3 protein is CASRKGAGANTEAFF. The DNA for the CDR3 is TGTGCCAGCAGAAAAGGGGCAGGGGCGAACACTGAAGCTTTCTTT.

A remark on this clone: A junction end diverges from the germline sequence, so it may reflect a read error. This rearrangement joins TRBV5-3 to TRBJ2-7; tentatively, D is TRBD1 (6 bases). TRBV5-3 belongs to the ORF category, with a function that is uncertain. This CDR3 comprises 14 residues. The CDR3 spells CASSSYRVPREQYF. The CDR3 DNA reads TGTGCCAGCAGCTCGTACAGGGTTCCTAGGGAGCAGTACTTC.

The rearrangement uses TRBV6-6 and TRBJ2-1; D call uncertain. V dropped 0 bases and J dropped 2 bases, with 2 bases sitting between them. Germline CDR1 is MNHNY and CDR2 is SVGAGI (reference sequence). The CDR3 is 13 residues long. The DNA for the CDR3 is TGTGCCAGCAGTTACTCCCCCTACAATGAGCAGTTCTTC. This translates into CASSYSPYNEQFF.

The CDR3 DNA sequence: TGTGCCAGCACCGCCGTAAGGGGGTATGGCTACACCTTC. This gives the protein CASTAVRGYGYTF. V is TRBV2 and J is TRBJ1-2, with TRBD1 as a possible D gene (6 bases). CDR1 is SNHLY and CDR2 is FYNNEI in the germline V gene. Trimming removed 7 bases at V and 5 bases at J, with 14 bases between. The CDR3 runs to 13 residues. Together with reference TRBV2 and TRBJ1-2, the CDR3 gives the full variable domain: EPEVTQTPSHQVTQMGQEVILRCVPISNHLYFYWYRQILGQKVEFLVSFYNNEISEKSEIFDDQFSVERPDGSNFTLKIRSTKLEDSAMYFCASTAVRGYGYTFGSGTRLTVV.

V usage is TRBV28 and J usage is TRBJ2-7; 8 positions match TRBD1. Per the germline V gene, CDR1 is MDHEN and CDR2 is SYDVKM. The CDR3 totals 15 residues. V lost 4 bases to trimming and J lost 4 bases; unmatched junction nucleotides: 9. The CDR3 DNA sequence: TGTGCCAGCAGTTCCGACAGGGGATGGTCTTACGAGCAGTACTTC. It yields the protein CASSSDRGWSYEQYF.

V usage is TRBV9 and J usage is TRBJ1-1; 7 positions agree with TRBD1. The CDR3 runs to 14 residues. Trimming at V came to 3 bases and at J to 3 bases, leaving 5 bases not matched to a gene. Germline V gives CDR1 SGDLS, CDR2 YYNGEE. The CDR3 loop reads CASSARDSYTEAFF. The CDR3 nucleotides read TGTGCCAGCAGCGCCCGGGACAGCTACACTGAAGCTTTCTTT.

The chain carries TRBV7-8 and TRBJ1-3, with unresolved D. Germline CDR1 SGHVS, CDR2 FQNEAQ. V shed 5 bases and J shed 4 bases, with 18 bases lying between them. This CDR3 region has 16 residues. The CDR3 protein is CASSPRTDPAGNTIYF. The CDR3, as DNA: TGTGCCAGCAGCCCAAGGACGGACCCGGCGGGAAACACCATATATTTT.

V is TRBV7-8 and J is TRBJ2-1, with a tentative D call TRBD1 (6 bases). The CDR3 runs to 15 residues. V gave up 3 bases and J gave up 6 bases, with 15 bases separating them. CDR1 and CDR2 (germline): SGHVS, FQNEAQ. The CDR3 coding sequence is TGTGCCAGCAGCTTCAGGGACACCTTCTCCAATGAGCAGTTCTTC. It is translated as CASSFRDTFSNEQFF.

The CDR3 DNA follows: TGTGCCAGGATAGGTACTAGCGGGAGTGATACGCAGTATTTT. Residues: CARIGTSGSDTQYF. The V and J genes are TRBV6-4 and TRBJ2-3; 11 bases fit TRBD2. V lost 9 bases, J lost 6 bases, and 8 bases stayed unmatched. This CDR3 contains 14 residues. Germline V lookup: CDR1 MRHNA, CDR2 SNTAGT.

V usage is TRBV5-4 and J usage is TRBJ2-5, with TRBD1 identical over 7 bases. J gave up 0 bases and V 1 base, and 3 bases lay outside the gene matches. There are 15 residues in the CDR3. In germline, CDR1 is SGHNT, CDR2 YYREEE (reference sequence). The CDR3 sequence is CASSLPTGDQETQYF. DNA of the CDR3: TGTGCCAGCAGCTTGCCTACAGGGGACCAAGAGACCCAGTACTTC.

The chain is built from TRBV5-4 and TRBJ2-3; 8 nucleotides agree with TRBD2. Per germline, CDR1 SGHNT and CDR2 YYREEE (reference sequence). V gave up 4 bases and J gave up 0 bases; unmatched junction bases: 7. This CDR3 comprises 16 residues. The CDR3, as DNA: TGTGCCAGCAGCCGTAAACTAGCGGCAAGCACAGATACGCAGTATTTT. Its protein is CASSRKLAASTDTQYF.

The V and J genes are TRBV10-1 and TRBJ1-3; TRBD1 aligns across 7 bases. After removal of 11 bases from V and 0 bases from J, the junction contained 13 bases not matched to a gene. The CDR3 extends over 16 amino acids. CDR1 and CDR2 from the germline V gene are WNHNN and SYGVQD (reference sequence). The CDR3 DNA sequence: TGCGCCTCGGGGGGACAGATACAAGGCTCTGGAAACACCATATATTTT. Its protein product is CASGGQIQGSGNTIYF.

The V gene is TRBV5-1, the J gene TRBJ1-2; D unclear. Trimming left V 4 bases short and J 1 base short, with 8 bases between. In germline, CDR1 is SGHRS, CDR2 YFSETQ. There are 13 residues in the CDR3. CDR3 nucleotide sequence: TGCGCCAGCAGCGCAGGACGTAACTATGGCTACACCTTC. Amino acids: CASSAGRNYGYTF.

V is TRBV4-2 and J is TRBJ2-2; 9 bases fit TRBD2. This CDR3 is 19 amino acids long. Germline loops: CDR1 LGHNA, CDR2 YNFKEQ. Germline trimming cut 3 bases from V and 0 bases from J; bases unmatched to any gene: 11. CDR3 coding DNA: TGTGCCAGCAGCCAGGGGTTAGGACTAGCGTTTGCGAACACCGGGGAGCTGTTTTTT. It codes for CASSQGLGLAFANTGELFF.

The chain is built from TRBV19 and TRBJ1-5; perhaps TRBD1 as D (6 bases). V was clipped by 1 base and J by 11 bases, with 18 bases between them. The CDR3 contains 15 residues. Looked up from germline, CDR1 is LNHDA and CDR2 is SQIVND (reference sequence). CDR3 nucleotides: TGTGCCAGTAGTATAGGGTCGGGGGCCCGATCAGCCCAGCATTTT. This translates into CASSIGSGARSAQHF.

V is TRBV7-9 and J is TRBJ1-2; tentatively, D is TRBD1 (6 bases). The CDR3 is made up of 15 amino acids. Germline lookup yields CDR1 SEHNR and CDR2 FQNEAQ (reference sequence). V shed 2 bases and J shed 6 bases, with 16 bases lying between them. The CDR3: CASSLTGGGPDGYTF. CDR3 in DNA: TGTGCCAGCAGCTTAACCGGGGGGGGGCCCGATGGCTACACCTTC.